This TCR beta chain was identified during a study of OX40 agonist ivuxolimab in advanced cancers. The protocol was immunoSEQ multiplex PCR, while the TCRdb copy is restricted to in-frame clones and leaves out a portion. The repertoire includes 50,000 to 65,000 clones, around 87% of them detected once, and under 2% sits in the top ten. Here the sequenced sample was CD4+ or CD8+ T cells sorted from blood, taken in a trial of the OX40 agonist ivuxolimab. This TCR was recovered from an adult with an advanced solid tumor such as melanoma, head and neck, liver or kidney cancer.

CDR3 nucleotide sequence: TGTGCCAGCAGCCCCGGGACTACGGATACAGAGACCCAGTACTTC. It yields the protein CASSPGTTDTETQYF. This chain connects TRBV11-3 to TRBJ2-5, with 7 nucleotides matching TRBD2. The CDR3 consists of 15 residues. The V gene end was trimmed by 5 bases and the J gene end by 4 bases; junction bases not matched to a gene: 10. Germline V gene sequence: CDR1 SGHNT, CDR2 YENEEA. Drawing the rest from reference TRBV11-3 and TRBJ2-5, the complete variable domain is EAGVVQSPRYKIIEKKQPVAFWCNPISGHNTLYWYLQNLGQGPELLIRYENEEAVDDSQLPKDRFSAERLKGVDSTLKIQPAELGDSAVYLCASSPGTTDTETQYFGPGTRLLVL.